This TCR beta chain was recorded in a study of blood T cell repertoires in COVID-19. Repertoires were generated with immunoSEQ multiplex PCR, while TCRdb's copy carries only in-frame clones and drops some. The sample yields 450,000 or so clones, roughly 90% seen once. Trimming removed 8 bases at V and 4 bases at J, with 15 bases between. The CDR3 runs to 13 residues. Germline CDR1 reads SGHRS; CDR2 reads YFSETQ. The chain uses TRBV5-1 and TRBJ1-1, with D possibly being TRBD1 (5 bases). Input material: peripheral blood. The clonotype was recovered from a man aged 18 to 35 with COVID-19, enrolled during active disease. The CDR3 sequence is CASRIQGGTEAFF. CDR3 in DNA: TGCGCCAGTCGGATTCAGGGCGGCACTGAAGCTTTCTTT.